Reported below is one T cell receptor beta chain. Researchers sorted participants into cohorts using their self-reported clinical history. Germline V gene sequence: CDR1 SNHLY, CDR2 FYNNEI. V was clipped by 4 bases and J by 0 bases, with 10 bases between them. The CDR3 loop spans 15 amino acids. Sequenced by immunoSEQ multiplex PCR; TCRdb stores in-frame clones only, minus some. The table has fewer than 400,000 clones, 90% to 95% seen once. The record originates from a study of blood T cell repertoires in COVID-19. The sequenced sample was PBMCs or T cells enriched from blood (not recorded which). The rearrangement uses TRBV2 and TRBJ1-5; D gene unclear. The clonotype comes from a woman between 25 and 40 years old who had been exposed to COVID-19. CDR3: CASSGGRISNQPQHF. The CDR3 nucleotides are TGTGCCAGCAGTGGAGGGAGGATTAGCAATCAGCCCCAGCATTTT. Together with reference TRBV2 and TRBJ1-5, the CDR3 gives the full variable domain: EPEVTQTPSHQVTQMGQEVILRCVPISNHLYFYWYRQILGQKVEFLVSFYNNEISEKSEIFDDQFSVERPDGSNFTLKIRSTKLEDSAMYFCASSGGRISNQPQHFGDGTRLSIL.